A single count supports the clone carrying this T cell receptor beta chain. The data were obtained in a study of T-cell memory formation after mild COVID-19. Losses at the gene ends were 5 bases for V and 15 bases for J; bases not matched to a gene: 8. Germline loops: CDR1 SGHTA, CDR2 FQGTGA. This CDR3 spans 12 amino acids. TCRdb re-called the 5' RACE reads with MiXCR, one entry per CDR3 protein. The table shows about 140,000 distinct CDR3 sequences, with 14% occurring only once. The sample comprised PBMCs or a T cell subset sorted from them (not recorded which). The receptor comes from an adult woman who had mild COVID-19 (a few samples of this study predate the infection). Cell type and time point are not known. This sequence joins TRBV7-3 and TRBJ2-1; 9 bases fit TRBD1. The CDR3 DNA sequence: TGTGCCAGCAGCCCGACTCGGGACAGGGTGTTCTTC. This translates into CASSPTRDRVFF.